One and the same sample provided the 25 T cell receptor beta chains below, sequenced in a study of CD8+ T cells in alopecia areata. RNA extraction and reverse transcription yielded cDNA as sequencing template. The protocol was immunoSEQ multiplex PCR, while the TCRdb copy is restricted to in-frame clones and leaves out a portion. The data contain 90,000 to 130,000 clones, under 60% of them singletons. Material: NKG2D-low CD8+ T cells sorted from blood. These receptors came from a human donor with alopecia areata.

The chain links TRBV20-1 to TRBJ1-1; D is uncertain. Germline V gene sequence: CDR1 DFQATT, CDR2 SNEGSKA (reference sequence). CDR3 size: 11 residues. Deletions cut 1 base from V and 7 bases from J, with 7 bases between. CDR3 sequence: CSARVSLEAFF. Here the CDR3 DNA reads TGCAGTGCTAGAGTATCCCTTGAAGCTTTCTTT.

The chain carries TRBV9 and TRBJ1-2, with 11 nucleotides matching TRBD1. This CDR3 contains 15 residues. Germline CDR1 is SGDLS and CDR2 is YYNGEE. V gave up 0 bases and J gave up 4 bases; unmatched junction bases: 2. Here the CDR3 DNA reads TGTGCCAGCAGCGTAGGGACAGGGGGCGCCTATGGCTACACCTTC. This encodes CASSVGTGGAYGYTF.

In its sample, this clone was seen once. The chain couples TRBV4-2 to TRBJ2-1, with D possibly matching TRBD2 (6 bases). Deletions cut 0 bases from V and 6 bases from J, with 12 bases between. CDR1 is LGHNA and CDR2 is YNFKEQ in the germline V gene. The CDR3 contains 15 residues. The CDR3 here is CASSQDPGGVNEQFF. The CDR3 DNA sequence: TGTGCCAGCAGCCAAGACCCGGGCGGGGTCAATGAGCAGTTCTTC.

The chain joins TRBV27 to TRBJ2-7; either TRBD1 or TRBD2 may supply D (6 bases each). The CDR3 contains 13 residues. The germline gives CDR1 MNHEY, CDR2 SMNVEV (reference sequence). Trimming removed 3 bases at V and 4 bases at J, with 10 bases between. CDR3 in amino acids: CASSFRGAYEQYF. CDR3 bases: TGTGCCAGCAGTTTTAGGGGGGCATACGAGCAGTACTTC.

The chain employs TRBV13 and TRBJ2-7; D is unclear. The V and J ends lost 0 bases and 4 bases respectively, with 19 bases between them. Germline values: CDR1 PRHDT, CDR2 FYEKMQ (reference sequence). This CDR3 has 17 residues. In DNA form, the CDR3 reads TGTGCCAGCAGCTTAGGTTCTGAGAGCCGGTGGGGTTACGAGCAGTACTTC. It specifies CASSLGSESRWGYEQYF.

This chain's CDR3 is CASSHLRGTGDQPQHF. The CDR3, as DNA: TGCGCCAGCAGCCACCTTAGGGGGACAGGGGATCAGCCCCAGCATTTT. The chain combines TRBV4-1 with TRBJ1-5, with TRBD1 matching over 10 bases. V was clipped by 3 bases and J by 5 bases; unmatched bases: 7. CDR3 size: 16 residues. Germline V gene sequence: CDR1 MGHRA, CDR2 YSYEKL.

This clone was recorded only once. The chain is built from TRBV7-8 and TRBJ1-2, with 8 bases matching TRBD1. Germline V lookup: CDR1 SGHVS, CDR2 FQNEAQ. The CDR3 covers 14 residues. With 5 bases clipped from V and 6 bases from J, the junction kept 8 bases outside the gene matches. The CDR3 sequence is CASSLGQGEDGYTF. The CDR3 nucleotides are TGTGCCAGCAGCCTAGGACAGGGTGAGGATGGCTACACCTTC.

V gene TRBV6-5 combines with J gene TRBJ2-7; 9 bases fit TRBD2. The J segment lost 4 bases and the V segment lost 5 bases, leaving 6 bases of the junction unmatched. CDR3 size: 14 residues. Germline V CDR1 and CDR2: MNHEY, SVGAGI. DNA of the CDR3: TGTGCCAGCAGTCGACTAGCGGCTACGTACGAGCAGTACTTC. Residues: CASSRLAATYEQYF.

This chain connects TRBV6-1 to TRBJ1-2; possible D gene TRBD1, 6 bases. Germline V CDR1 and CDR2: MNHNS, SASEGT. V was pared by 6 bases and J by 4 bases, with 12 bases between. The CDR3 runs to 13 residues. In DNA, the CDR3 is TGTGCCAGCAGACCTCAGGACAGCTATGGCTACACCTTC. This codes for CASRPQDSYGYTF.

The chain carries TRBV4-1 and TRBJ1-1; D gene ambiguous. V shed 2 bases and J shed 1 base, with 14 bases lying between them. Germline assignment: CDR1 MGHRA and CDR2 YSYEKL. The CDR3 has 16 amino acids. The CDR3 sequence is CASSQLVGSWNTEAFF. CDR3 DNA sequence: TGCGCCAGCAGCCAATTAGTTGGGTCTTGGAACACTGAAGCTTTCTTT.

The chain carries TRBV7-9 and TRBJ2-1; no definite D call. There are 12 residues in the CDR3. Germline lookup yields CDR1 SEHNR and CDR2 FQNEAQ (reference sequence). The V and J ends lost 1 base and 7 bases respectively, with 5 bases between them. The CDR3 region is CASSLVANEQFF. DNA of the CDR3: TGTGCCAGCAGCTTAGTTGCGAATGAGCAGTTCTTC.

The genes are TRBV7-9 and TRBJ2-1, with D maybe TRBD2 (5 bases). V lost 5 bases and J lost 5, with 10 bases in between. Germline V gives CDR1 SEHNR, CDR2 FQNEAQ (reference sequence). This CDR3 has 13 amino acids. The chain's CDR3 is CASSLVGDNEQFF. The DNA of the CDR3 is TGTGCCAGCAGCCTCGTGGGAGACAATGAGCAGTTCTTC.

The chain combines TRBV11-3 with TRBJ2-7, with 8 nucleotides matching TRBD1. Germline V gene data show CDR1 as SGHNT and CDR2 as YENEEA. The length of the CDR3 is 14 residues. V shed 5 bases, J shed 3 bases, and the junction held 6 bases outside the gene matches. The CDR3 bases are TGTGCCAGCAGCCCCGAGGACAGGGACTACGAGCAGTACTTC. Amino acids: CASSPEDRDYEQYF.

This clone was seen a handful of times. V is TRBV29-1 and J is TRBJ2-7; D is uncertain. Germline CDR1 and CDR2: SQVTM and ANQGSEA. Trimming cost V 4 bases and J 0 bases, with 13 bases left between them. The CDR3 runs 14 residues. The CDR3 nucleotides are TGCAGCGTTGTAGGGCTAGGCCACTCCTACGAGCAGTACTTC. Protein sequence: CSVVGLGHSYEQYF.

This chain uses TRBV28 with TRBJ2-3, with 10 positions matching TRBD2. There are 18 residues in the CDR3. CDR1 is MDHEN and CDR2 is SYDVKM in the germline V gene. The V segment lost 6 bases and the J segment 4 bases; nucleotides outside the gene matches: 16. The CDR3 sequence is CASRHTRGPSGGPDTQYF. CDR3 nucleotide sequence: TGTGCCAGCAGACACACCCGTGGGCCTAGCGGGGGCCCAGATACGCAGTATTTT.

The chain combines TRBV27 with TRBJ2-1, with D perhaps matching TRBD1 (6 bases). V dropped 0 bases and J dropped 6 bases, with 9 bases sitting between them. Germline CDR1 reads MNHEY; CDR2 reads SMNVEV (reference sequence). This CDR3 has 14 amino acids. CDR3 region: CASSLSGQSNEQFF. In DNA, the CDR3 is TGTGCCAGCAGTTTATCAGGACAGTCCAATGAGCAGTTCTTC.

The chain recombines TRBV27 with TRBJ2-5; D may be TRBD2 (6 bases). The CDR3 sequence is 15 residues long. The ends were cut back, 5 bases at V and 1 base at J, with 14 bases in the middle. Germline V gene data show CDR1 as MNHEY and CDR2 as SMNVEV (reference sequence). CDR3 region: CASSGTFELQETQYF. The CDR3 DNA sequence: TGTGCCAGCAGTGGGACTTTCGAACTCCAAGAGACCCAGTACTTC.

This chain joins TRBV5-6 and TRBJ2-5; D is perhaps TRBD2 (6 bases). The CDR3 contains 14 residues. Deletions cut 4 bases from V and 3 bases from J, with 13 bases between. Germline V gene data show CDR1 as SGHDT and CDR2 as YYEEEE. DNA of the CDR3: TGTGCCAGCAGCCCGGGGGTACACAAAGAGACCCAGTACTTC. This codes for CASSPGVHKETQYF.

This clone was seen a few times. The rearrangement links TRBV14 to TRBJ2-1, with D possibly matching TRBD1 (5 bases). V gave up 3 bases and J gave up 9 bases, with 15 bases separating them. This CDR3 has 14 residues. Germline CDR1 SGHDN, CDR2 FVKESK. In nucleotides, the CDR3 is TGTGCCAGCAGCCATCCAGGGCGGAAGGGTGAGCAGTTCTTC. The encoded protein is CASSHPGRKGEQFF.

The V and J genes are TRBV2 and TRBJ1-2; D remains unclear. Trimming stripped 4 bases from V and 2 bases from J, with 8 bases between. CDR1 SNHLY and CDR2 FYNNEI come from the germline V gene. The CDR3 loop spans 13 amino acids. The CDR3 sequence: CASSGRLNYGYTF. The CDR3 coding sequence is TGTGCCAGCAGTGGCAGGTTAAACTATGGCTACACCTTC.

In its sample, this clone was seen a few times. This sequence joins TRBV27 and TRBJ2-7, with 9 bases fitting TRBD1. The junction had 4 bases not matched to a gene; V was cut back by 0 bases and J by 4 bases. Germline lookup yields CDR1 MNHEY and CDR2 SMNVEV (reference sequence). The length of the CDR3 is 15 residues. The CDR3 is CASSLSWGQGYEQYF. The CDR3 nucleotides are TGTGCCAGCAGTTTATCGTGGGGACAGGGATACGAGCAGTACTTC.

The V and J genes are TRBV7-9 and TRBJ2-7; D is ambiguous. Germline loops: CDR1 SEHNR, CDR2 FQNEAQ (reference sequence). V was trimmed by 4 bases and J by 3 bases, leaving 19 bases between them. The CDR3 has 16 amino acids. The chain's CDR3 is CASSSDPVVANYEQYF. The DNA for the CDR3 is TGTGCCAGCAGCTCGGACCCGGTCGTGGCCAACTACGAGCAGTACTTC.

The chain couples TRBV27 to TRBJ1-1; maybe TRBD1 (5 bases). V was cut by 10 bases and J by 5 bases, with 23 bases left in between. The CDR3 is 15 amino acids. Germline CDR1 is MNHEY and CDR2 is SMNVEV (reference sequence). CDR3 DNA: TGTGCCACCGCTACTAACAAGGGGATCTCAACTGAAGCTTTCTTT. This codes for CATATNKGISTEAFF.

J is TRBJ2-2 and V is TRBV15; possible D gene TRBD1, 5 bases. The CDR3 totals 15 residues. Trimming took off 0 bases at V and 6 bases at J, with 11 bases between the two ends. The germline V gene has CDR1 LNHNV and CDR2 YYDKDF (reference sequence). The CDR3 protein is CATSREGASAGELFF. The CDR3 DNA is TGTGCCACCAGCAGAGAAGGGGCTAGTGCCGGGGAGCTGTTTTTT.

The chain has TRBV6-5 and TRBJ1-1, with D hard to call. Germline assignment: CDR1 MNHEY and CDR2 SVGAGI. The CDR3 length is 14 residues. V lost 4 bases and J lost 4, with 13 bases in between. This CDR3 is CASSFRQDGTEAFF. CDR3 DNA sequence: TGTGCCAGCAGTTTCCGCCAGGATGGCACTGAAGCTTTCTTT.